This T cell receptor (beta chain) was retrieved from a study of CD8 T cells in Susac syndrome. CDR3 length: 14 amino acids. V gave up 6 bases and J gave up 6 bases, with 14 bases separating them. Germline-derived CDR1 and CDR2 are SNHLY and FYNNEI. Random-hexamer reverse transcription was applied to roughly 0.45 to 1 ug RNA. TCRdb reanalysed the immunoSEQ multiplex PCR reads using MiXCR and keeps one entry per CDR3 protein. The sample includes 130,000 or so distinct CDR3 sequences, 65% to 90% of them seen just once. This clonotype turned up a few times. The origin of this receptor is a human donor with multiple sclerosis. The rearrangement uses TRBV2 and TRBJ2-2; D is tentatively TRBD1 or TRBD2 (7 bases each). Sequencing was done on a sample of CD8+ T cells from PBMCs. CDR3 nucleotides: TGTGCCAGCAGCTCCAGGGGGGGGGCCGGGGAGCTGTTTTTT. This sequence encodes CASSSRGGAGELFF.